Below, 3 T cell receptor beta chains from the same sample are listed, as sequenced in a study of regulatory T cells in long-lasting Graves disease. The time point was: newly diagnosed GD, antithyroid drugs for less than 3 months. Extracted RNA from PBMCs served as the source of the TCR library. Arm-PCR of CDR3 regions with iRepertoire HTBI primers generated TCR beta libraries. TCRdb redid the calling of the multiplex PCR reads with MiXCR, one entry per CDR3 protein. The sample records around 500,000 distinct CDR3 sequences, 12% being singletons. These data were also filed under a second study, of T cells in Graves' hyperthyroidism and ophthalmopathy.

The material sequenced was peripheral blood mononuclear cells (PBMCs), taken at new diagnosis, from a patient treated with antithyroid drugs. The receptors shown here come from a woman in her 30s with Graves disease.

This clonotype was observed a few times. V and J are TRBV24-1 and TRBJ2-5; a weak D match, TRBD1 (7 bases). From germline, CDR1 is KGHDR and CDR2 SFDVKD. With 4 bases removed from V and 5 bases from J, the gap between germline ends came to 13 bases. The CDR3 runs to 14 residues. The CDR3 nucleotides read TGTGCCACCAGTGAGGAGGGGACAGAGGAGACCCAGTACTTC. It is translated as CATSEEGTEETQYF.

V and J are TRBV2 and TRBJ2-1; TRBD2 matches 7 bases. This CDR3 region has 14 residues. Germline values: CDR1 SNHLY, CDR2 FYNNEI. V lost 7 bases and J lost 8; bases outside the gene matches: 11. For the CDR3, the DNA is TGTGCCAGCAAAACTAGCGCGAAAAGGGATGAGCAGTTCTTC. Translation gives CASKTSAKRDEQFF. Together with reference TRBV2 and TRBJ2-1, the CDR3 gives the full variable domain: EPEVTQTPSHQVTQMGQEVILRCVPISNHLYFYWYRQILGQKVEFLVSFYNNEISEKSEIFDDQFSVERPDGSNFTLKIRSTKLEDSAMYFCASKTSAKRDEQFFGPGTRLTVL.

In this sample, this clonotype turned up many times. The rearrangement joins TRBV28 to TRBJ1-2; no firm D call. Trimming cost V 3 bases and J 0 bases, with 14 bases left between them. The CDR3 extends over 16 amino acids. The germline V gene encodes CDR1 MDHEN and CDR2 SYDVKM. The CDR3 DNA reads TGTGCCAGCAGTTTCTCGCCGTCAGCCTCTAACTATGGCTACACCTTC. The encoded protein is CASSFSPSASNYGYTF.